This T cell receptor (beta chain) was documented in a study of post-analysis software for immune sequencing data. Incorporated into the TCR beta cDNA libraries were unique molecular identifiers, which served to reduce PCR and sequencing biases. TCRdb recomputed calls from the PCR reads with MiXCR, one row per CDR3 protein. Of more than 500,000 distinct CDR3 sequences listed, around 31% are singletons. The source is a girl younger than 18 with multiple sclerosis. Sequencing was carried out using blood.

The CDR3 loop is CASSWVQGSETQYF. Written as DNA, the CDR3 is TGCGCCAGCAGCTGGGTACAGGGGTCAGAGACCCAGTACTTC. The chain joins TRBV5-1 to TRBJ2-5, with TRBD1 matching over 7 bases. There are 14 residues in the CDR3. The J segment lost 4 bases and the V segment lost 3 bases, leaving 6 bases of the junction unmatched. Germline CDR1 SGHRS, CDR2 YFSETQ.